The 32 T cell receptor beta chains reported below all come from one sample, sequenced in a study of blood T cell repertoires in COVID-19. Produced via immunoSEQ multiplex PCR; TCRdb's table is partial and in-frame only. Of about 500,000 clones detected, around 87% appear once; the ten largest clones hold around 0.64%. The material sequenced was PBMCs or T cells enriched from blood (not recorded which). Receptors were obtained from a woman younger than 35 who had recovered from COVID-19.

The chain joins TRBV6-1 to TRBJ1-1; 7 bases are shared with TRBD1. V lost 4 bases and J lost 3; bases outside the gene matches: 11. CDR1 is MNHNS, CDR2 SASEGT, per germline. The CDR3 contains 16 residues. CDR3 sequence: CASSAGKGGGYTEAFF. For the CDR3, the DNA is TGTGCCAGCAGTGCAGGGAAAGGGGGCGGATACACTGAAGCTTTCTTT.

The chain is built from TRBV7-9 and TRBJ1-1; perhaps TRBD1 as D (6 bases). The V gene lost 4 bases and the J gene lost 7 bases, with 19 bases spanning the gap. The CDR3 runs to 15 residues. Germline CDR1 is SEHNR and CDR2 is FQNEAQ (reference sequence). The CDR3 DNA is TGTGCCAGCAGCTCCACCGTAAGACAGGTGGGTGAAGCTTTCTTT. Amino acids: CASSSTVRQVGEAFF. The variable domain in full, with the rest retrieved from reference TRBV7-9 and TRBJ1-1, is DTGVSQNPRHKITKRGQNVTFRCDPISEHNRLYWYRQTLGQGPEFLTYFQNEAQLEKSRLLSDRFSAERPKGSFSTLEIQRTEQGDSAMYLCASSSTVRQVGEAFFGQGTRLTVV.

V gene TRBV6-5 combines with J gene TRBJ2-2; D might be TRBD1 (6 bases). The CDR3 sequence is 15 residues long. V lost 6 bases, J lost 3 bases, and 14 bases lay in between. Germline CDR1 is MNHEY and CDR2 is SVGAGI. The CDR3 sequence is CASRLGTTYTGELFF. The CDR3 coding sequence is TGTGCCAGCAGGCTCGGGACAACTTACACCGGGGAGCTGTTTTTT.

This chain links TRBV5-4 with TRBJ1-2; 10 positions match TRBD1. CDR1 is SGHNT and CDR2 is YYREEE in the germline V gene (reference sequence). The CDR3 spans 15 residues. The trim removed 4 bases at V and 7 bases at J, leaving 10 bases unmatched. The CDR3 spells CASSLPTGDRGGYTF. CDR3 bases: TGTGCCAGCAGCCTTCCCACCGGGGACAGGGGTGGCTACACCTTC.

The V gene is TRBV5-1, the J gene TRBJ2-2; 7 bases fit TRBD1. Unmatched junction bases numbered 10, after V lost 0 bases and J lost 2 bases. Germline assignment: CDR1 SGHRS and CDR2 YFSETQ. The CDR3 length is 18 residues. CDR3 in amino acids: CASSLVLRGMGNTGELFF. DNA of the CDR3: TGCGCCAGCAGCTTGGTTCTCAGGGGGATGGGAAACACCGGGGAGCTGTTTTTT.

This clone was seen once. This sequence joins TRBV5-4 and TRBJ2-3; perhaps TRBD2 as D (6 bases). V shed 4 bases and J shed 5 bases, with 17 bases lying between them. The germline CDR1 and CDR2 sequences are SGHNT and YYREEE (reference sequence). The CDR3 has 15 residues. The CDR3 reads CASSPGGSGGDTQYF. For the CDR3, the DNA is TGTGCCAGCAGCCCCGGGGGTAGCGGAGGAGATACGCAGTATTTT.

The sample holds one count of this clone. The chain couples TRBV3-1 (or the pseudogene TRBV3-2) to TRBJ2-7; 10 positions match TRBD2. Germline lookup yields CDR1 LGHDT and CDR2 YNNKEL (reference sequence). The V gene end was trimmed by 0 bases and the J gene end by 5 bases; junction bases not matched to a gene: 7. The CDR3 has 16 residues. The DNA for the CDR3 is TGTGCCAGCAGCCAAGAGGAAGCGGGGGGGCTCGACGAGCAGTACTTC. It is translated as CASSQEEAGGLDEQYF.

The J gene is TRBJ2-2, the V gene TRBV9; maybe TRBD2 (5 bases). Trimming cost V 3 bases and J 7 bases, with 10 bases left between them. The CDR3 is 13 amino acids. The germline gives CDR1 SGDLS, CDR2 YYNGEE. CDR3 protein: CASSGTRGGELFF. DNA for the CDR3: TGTGCCAGCAGCGGGACTCGTGGCGGGGAGCTGTTTTTT.

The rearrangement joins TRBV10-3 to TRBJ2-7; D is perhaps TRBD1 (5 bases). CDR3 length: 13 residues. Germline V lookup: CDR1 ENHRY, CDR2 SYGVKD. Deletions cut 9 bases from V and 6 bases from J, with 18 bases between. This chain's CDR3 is CAIQTNRGIEQYF. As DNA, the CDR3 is TGTGCCATTCAAACAAATAGGGGCATCGAGCAGTACTTC.

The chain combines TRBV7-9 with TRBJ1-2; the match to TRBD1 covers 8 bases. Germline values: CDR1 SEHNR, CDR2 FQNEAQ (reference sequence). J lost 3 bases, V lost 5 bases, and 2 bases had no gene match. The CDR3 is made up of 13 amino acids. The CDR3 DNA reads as TGTGCCAGCAGCGGACAGGGCCACTATGGCTACACCTTC. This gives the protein CASSGQGHYGYTF.

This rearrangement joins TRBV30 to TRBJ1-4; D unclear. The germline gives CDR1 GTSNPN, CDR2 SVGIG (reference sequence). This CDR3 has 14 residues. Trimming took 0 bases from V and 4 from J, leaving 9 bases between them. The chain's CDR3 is CAWSVLTVNEKLFF. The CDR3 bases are TGTGCCTGGAGTGTACTTACGGTTAATGAAAAACTGTTTTTT.

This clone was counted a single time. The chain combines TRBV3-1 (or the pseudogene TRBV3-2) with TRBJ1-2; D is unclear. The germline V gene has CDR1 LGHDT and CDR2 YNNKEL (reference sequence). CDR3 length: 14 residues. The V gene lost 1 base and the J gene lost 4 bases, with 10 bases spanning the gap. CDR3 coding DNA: TGTGCCAGCAGCCAAGCGGGGATCCCCTATGGCTACACCTTC. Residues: CASSQAGIPYGYTF.

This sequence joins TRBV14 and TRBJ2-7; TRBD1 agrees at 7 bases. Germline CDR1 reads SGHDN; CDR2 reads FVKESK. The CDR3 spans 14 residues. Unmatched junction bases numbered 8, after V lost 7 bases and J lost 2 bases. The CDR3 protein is CASTHRDRPYEQYF. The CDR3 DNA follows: TGTGCCAGCACCCACCGGGACAGACCCTACGAGCAGTACTTC.

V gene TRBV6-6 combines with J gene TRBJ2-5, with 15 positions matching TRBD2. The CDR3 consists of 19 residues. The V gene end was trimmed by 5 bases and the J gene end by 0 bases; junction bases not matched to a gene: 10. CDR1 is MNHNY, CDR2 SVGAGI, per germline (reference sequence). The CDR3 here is CASSPRTGLAGGYQETQYF. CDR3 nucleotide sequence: TGTGCCAGCAGTCCCAGGACAGGACTAGCGGGGGGGTACCAAGAGACCCAGTACTTC.

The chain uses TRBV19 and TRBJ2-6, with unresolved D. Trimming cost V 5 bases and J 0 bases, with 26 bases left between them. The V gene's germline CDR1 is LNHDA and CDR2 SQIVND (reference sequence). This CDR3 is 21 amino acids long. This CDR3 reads CASSRFEVSSYASSGANVLTF. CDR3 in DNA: TGTGCCAGTAGTCGATTCGAGGTATCATCGTACGCAAGCTCTGGGGCCAACGTCCTGACTTTC.

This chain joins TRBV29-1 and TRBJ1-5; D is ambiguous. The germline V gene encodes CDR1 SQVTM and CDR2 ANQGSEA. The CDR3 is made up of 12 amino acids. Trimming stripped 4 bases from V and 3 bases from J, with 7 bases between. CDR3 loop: CSVGEDNQPQHF. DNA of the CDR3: TGCAGCGTTGGCGAGGACAATCAGCCCCAGCATTTT.

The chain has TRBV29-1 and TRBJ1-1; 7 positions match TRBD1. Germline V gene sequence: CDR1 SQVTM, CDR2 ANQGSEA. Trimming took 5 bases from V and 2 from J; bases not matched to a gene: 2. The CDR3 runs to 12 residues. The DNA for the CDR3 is TGCAGCGTTTCAGGGGGTAACACTGAAGCTTTCTTT. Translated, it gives CSVSGGNTEAFF.

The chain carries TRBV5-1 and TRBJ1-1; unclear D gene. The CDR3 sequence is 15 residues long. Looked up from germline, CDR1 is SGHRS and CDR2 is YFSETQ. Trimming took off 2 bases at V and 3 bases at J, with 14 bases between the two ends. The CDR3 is CASSFSLPVDTEAFF. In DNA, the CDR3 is TGCGCCAGCAGCTTCTCCCTCCCGGTGGACACTGAAGCTTTCTTT.

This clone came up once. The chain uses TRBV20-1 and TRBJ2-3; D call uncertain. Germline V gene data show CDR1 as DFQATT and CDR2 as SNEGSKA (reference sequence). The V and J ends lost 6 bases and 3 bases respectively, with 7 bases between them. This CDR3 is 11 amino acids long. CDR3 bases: TGCAGTGCACCTAGAACAGATACGCAGTATTTT. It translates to CSAPRTDTQYF.

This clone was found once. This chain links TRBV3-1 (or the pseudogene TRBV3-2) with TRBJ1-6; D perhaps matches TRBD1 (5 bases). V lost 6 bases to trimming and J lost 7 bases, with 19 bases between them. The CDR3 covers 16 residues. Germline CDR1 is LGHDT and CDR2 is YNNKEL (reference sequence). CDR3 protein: CASSLSGASRNSPLHF. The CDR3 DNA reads TGTGCCAGCAGTCTTAGTGGGGCCTCACGGAATTCACCCCTCCACTTT.

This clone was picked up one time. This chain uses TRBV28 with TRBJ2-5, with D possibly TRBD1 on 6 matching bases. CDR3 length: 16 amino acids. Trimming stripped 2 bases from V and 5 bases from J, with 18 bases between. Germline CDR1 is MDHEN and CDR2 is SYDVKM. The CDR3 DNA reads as TGTGCCAGCAGTTTACAGGGGCTACCCTCGGGGGAGACCCAGTACTTC. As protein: CASSLQGLPSGETQYF.

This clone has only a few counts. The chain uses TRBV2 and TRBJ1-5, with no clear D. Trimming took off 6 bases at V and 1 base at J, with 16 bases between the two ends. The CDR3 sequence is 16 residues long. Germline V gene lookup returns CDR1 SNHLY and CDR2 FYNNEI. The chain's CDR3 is CASSSSPNFSNQPQHF. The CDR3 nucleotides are TGTGCCAGCAGCTCGTCTCCTAACTTCAGCAATCAGCCCCAGCATTTT.

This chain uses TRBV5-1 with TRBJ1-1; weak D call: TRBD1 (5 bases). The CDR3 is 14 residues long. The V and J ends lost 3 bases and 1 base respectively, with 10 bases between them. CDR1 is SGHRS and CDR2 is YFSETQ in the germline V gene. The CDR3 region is CASSSTVKNTEAFF. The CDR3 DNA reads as TGCGCCAGCAGCTCGACAGTTAAGAACACTGAAGCTTTCTTT.

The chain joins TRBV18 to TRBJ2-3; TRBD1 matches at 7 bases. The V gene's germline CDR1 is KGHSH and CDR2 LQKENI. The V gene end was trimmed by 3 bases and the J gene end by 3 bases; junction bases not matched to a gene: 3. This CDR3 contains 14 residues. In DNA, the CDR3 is TGTGCCAGCTCACCGACAGGGCGTACAGATACGCAGTATTTT. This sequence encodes CASSPTGRTDTQYF.

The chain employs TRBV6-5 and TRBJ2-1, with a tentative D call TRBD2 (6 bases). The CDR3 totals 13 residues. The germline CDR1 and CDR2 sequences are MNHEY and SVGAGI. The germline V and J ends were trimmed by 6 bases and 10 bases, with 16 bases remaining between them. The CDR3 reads CASRTLREAEQFF. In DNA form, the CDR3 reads TGTGCCAGCAGGACTTTGAGGGAGGCGGAGCAGTTCTTC.

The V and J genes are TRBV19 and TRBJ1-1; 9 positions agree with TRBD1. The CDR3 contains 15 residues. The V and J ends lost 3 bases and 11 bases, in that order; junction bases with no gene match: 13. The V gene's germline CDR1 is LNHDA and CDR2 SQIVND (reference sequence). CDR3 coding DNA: TGTGCCAGTAGTATCATCACAGGGGGCGAGTGGAATGCTTTCTTT. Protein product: CASSIITGGEWNAFF. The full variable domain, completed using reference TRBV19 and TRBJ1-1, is DGGITQSPKYLFRKEGQNVTLSCEQNLNHDAMYWYRQDPGQGLRLIYYSQIVNDFQKGDIAEGYSVSREKKESFPLTVTSAQKNPTAFYLCASSIITGGEWNAFFGQGTRLTVV.

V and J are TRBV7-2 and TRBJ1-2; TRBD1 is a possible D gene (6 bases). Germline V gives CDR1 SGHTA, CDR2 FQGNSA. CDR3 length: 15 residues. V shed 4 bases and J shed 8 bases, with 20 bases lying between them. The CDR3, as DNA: TGTGCCAGCAGCTCTCGGGGGGGCGCGTCGGAGGGCTACACCTTC. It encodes CASSSRGGASEGYTF.

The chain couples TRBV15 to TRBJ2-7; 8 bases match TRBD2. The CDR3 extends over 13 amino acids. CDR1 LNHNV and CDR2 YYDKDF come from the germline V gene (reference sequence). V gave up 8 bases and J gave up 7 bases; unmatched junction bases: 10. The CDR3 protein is CATGDGGAREQYF. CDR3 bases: TGTGCCACCGGGGACGGGGGGGCCAGGGAGCAGTACTTC.

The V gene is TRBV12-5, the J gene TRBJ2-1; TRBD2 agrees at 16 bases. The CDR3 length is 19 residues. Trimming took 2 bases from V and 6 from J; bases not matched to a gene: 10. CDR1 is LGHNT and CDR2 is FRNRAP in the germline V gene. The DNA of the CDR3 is TGTGCTAGTGGTTTGACGCCGGGACTAGCGGGGGGGCCTAGCAATGAGCAGTTCTTC. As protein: CASGLTPGLAGGPSNEQFF.

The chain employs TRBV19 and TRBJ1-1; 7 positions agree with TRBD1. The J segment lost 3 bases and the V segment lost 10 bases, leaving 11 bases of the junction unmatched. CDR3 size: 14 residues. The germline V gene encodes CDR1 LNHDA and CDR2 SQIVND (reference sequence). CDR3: CATSPWTGHTEAFF. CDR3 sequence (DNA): TGTGCCACCTCCCCTTGGACAGGACACACTGAAGCTTTCTTT.

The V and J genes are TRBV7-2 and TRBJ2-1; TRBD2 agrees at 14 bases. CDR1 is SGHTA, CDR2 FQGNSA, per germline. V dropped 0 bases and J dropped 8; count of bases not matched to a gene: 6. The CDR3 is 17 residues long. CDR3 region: CASSLATSGGGRHEQFF. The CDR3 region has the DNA TGTGCCAGCAGCTTAGCGACTAGCGGGGGGGGTAGGCATGAGCAGTTCTTC. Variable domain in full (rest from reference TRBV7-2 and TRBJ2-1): GAGVSQSPSNKVTEKGKDVELRCDPISGHTALYWYRQSLGQGLEFLIYFQGNSAPDKSGLPSDRFSAERTGGSVSTLTIQRTQQEDSAVYLCASSLATSGGGRHEQFFGPGTRLTVL.

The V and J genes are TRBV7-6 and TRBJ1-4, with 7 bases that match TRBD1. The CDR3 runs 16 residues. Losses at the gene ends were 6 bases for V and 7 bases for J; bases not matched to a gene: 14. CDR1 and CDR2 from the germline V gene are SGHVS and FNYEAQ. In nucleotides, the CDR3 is TGTGCCAGCAGTTATACGACAGGGCTGGAATTTGAAAAACTGTTTTTT. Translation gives CASSYTTGLEFEKLFF.